The present T cell receptor (beta chain) was sequenced within a study of T cell responses to AZD1222 COVID-19 vaccine. Here immunoSEQ multiplex PCR was the method, and the copy in TCRdb shows in-frame clones only, minus some. The sample shows roughly 100,000 clones, around 87% of them seen only once. The CDR3 runs to 15 residues. Germline lookup yields CDR1 SGHTA and CDR2 FQGNSA. Note on this clone: One junction end disagrees with the germline gene, perhaps due to a read error.

The chain recombines TRBV7-2 with TRBJ2-1; TRBD2 aligns across 11 bases. The sequence was obtained from an adult who received the AZD1222 COVID-19 vaccine. Sequences were derived from peripheral blood, sampled 28 days after the second AZD1222 dose. CDR3 region: CASSLAGGRRNEQFF. DNA for the CDR3: TGTGCCAGCAGCCTAGCGGGGGGCCGGCGGAATGAGCAGTTCTTC. The variable domain in full, with the rest retrieved from reference TRBV7-2 and TRBJ2-1, is GAGVSQSPSNKVTEKGKDVELRCDPISGHTALYWYRQSLGQGLEFLIYFQGNSAPDKSGLPSDRFSAERTGGSVSTLTIQRTQQEDSAVYLCASSLAGGRRNEQFFGPGTRLTVL.